The clone carrying this T cell receptor (beta chain) was seen repeatedly, ten times or more. The antigen is undetermined. The TCR cDNA carried a universal primer site and UMIs from 5'RACE template switching. TCRdb re-derived calls from the 5' RACE reads in MiXCR, one entry per CDR3 protein. The repertoire holds around 590,000 distinct CDR3 sequences, with 9% to 15% as singletons. These data originate in a study of T cells after yellow fever vaccination. General study results and limits: Relatively few clonotypes were ones that appeared in both CD4 and CD8 compartments. Peaking on day 5 versus 15, the secondary response was faster but weaker. The booster saw the reappearance of most primary-vaccination clones (nearly 98% CD4, around 88% CD8).

This CDR3 is built from 16 residues. The chain joins TRBV21-1 to TRBJ2-1; the D call of TRBD2 is as the table states it, not checked on the DNA. TRBV21-1 is deemed a pseudogene. Source: PBMCs, taken on the day of the yellow fever booster vaccination. This TCR was sampled from a man younger than 45 who received the YFV17D yellow fever vaccine. The CDR3 region is CASSNPTSGRRNEQFF. The DNA of the CDR3 is TGTGCCAGCAGCAACCCGACTAGCGGGAGGAGGAATGAGCAGTTCTTC.